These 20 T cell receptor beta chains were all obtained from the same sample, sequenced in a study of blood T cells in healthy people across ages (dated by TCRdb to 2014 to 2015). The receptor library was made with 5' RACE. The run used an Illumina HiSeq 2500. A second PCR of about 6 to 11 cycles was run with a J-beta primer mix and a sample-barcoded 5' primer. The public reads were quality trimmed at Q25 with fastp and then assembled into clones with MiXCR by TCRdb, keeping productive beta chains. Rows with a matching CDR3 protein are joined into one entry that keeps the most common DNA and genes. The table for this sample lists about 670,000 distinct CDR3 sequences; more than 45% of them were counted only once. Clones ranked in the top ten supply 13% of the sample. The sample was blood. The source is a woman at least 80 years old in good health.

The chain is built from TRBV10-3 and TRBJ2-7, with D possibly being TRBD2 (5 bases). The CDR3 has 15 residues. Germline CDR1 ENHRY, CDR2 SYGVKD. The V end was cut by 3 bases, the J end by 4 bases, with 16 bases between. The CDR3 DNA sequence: TGTGCCATCAGTGAATCCTCGGGATTGCAGTACGAGCAGTACTTC. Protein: CAISESSGLQYEQYF.

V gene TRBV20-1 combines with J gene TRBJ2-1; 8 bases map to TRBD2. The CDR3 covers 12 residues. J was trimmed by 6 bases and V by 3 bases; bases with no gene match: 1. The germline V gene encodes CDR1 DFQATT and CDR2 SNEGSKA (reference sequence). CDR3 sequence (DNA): TGCAGTGCTAGCGGGGGGGCCAATGAGCAGTTCTTC. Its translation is CSASGGANEQFF.

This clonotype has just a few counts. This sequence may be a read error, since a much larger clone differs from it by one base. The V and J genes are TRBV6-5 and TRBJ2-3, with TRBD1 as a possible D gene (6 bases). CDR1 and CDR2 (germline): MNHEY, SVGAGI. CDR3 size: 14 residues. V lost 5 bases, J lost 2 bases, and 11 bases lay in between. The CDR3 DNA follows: TGTGCCAGCAGTGATCAGGGGTTCACAGATACGCAGTATTTT. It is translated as CASSDQGFTDTQYF.

CDR3 sequence (DNA): TGCAGTGCTTCCCCCGAGCTTGATGAGCAGTACTTC. This codes for CSASPELDEQYF. The chain uses TRBV20-1 and TRBJ2-5; no definite D call. The CDR3 has 12 amino acids. The V end lost 5 bases, the J end lost 11 bases, and 18 bases lay between the germline ends. Germline CDR1 DFQATT, CDR2 SNEGSKA (reference sequence).

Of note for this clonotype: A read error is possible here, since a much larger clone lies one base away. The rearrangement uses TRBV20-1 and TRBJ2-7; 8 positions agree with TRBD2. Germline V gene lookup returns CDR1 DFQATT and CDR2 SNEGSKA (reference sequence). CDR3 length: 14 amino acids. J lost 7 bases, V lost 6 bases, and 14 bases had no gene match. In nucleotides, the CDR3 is TGCAGTGCCCCAGTAGCGGGGCTGGGCAATGAGCAGTACTTC. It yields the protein CSAPVAGLGNEQYF.

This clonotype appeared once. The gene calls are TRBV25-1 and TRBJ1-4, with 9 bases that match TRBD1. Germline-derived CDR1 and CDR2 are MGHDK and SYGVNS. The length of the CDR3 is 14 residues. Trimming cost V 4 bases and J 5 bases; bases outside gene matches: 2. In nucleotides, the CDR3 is TGTGCCAGCAGTGGAGGGACAGGGAATGAAAAACTGTTTTTT. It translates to CASSGGTGNEKLFF.

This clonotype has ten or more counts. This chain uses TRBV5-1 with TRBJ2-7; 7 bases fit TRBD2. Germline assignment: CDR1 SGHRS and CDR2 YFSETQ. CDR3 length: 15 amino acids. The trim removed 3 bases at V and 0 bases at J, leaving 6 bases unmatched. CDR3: CASSSDGLDSYEQYF. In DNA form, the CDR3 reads TGCGCCAGCAGCTCGGACGGACTAGACTCCTACGAGCAGTACTTC.

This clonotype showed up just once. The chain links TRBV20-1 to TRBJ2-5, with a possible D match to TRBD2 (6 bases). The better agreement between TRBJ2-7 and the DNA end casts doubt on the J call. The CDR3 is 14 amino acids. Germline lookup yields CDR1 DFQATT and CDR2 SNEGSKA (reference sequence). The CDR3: CSAPPGLITYEQYF. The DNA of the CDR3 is TGCAGTGCTCCTCCGGGACTGATAACCTACGAGCAGTACTTC.

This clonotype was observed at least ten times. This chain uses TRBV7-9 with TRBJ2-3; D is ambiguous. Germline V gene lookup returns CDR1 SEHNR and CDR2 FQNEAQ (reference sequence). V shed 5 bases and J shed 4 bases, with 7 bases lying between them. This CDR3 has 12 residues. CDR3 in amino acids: CASSPRADTQYF. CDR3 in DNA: TGTGCCAGCAGCCCTCGGGCAGATACGCAGTATTTT.

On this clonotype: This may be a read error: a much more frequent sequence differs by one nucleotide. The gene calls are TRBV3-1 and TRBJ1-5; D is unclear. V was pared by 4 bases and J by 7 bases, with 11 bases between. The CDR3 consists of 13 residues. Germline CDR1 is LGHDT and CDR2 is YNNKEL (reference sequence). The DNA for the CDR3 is TGTGCCAGCAGCCGAGTTTCAGCCCAGCCCCAGCATTTT. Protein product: CASSRVSAQPQHF.

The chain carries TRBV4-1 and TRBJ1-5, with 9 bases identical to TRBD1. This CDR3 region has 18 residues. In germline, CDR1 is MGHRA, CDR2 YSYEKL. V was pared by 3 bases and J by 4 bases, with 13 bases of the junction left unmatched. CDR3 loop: CASSQRWRQGGMNQPQHF. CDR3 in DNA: TGCGCCAGCAGCCAGCGATGGAGACAGGGGGGGATGAATCAGCCCCAGCATTTT.

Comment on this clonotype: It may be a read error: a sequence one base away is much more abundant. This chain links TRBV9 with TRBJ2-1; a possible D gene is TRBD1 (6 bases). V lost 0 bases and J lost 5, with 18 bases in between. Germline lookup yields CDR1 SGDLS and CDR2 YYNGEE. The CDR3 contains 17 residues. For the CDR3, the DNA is TGTGCCAGCAGCGTAGGGATGCGGGCTGGGGGCGACAATGAGCAGTTCTTC. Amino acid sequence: CASSVGMRAGGDNEQFF.

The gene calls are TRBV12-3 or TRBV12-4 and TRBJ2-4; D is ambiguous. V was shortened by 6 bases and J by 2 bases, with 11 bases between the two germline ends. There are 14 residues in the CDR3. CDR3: CASSSIRTKNIQYF. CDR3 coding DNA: TGTGCCAGCAGCTCGATTCGAACCAAAAACATTCAGTACTTC.

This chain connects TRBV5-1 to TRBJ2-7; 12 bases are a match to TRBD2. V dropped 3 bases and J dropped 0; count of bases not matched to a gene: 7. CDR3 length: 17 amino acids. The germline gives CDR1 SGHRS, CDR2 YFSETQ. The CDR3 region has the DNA TGCGCCAGCAGCTCCCTAGCGGGGGGGCCTACCTCCTACGAGCAGTACTTC. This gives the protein CASSSLAGGPTSYEQYF.

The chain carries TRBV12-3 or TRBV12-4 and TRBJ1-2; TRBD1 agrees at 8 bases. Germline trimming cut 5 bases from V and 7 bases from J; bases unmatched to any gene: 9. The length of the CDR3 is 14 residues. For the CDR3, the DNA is TGTGCCAGCAGTCAAAGGACAGGGCGATCTGGCTACACCTTC. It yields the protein CASSQRTGRSGYTF.

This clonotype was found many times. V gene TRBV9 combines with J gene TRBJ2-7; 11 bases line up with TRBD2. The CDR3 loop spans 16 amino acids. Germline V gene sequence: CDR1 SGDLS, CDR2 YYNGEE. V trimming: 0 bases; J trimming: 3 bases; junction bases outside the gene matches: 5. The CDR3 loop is CASSVALAGGFYEQYF. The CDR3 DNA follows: TGTGCCAGCAGCGTAGCCCTAGCGGGGGGATTCTACGAGCAGTACTTC.

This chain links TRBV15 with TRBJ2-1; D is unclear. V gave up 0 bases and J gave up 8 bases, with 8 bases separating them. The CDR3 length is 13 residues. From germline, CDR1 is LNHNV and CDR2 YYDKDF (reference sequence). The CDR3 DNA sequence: TGTGCCACCAGCAGAGATCTAGGTGATGAGCAGTTCTTC. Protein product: CATSRDLGDEQFF.

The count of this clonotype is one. This CDR3 is CSVGQGIGKLFF. The DNA for the CDR3 is TGCAGCGTTGGACAGGGGATTGGAAAACTGTTTTTT. The rearrangement uses TRBV29-1 and TRBJ1-4; 8 nucleotides match TRBD1. This CDR3 is 12 amino acids long. The junction had 5 bases not matched to a gene; V was cut back by 4 bases and J by 10 bases. CDR1 SQVTM and CDR2 ANQGSEA come from the germline V gene.

The CDR3 loop is CASSLAAPPYNSPLHF. CDR3 nucleotides: TGTGCCAGCAGCTTGGCGGCGCCCCCCTATAATTCACCCCTCCACTTT. The J gene is TRBJ1-6, the V gene TRBV7-2; D not certain. V lost 3 bases and J lost 2, with 11 bases in between. CDR1 is SGHTA and CDR2 is FQGNSA in the germline V gene. The length of the CDR3 is 16 residues. The full variable domain, in which reference TRBV7-2 and TRBJ1-6 provide the parts outside the CDR3, is GAGVSQSPSNKVTEKGKDVELRCDPISGHTALYWYRQSLGQGLEFLIYFQGNSAPDKSGLPSDRFSAERTGGSVSTLTIQRTQQEDSAVYLCASSLAAPPYNSPLHFGNGTRLTVT.

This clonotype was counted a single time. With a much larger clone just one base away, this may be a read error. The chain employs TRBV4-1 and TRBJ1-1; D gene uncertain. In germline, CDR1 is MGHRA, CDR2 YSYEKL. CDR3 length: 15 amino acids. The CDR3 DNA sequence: TGCGCCGGCAGCCCCCTCAGAGCAGGGAACACTGAAGCTTTCTTT. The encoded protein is CAGSPLRAGNTEAFF.